One sample yielded the 16 T cell receptor beta chains listed below, sequenced in a study of regulatory T cells in long-lasting Graves disease. Arm-PCR with iRepertoire HTBI primers amplified the CDR3 regions for these TCR beta libraries. TCRdb reprocessed the multiplex PCR reads with MiXCR, giving one entry per CDR3 protein. The table lists 420,000 or so distinct CDR3 sequences, around 15% of them singletons, with about 23% in the top ten. Time point defined: newly diagnosed GD, antithyroid drugs for less than 3 months. PBMC RNA was the source of the TCR library. The sample also formed part of further work on T cells in Graves' hyperthyroidism and ophthalmopathy.

The sample consisted of peripheral blood mononuclear cells (PBMCs), taken at new diagnosis, from a patient treated with antithyroid drugs. These receptors came from a young woman with Graves disease.

The table lists this clonotype with many counts. The chain is built from TRBV7-9 and TRBJ2-1, with a tentative D call TRBD2 (5 bases). The CDR3 consists of 15 residues. Germline loops: CDR1 SEHNR, CDR2 FQNEAQ (reference sequence). V was trimmed by 5 bases and J by 6 bases, leaving 17 bases between them. CDR3: CASSPLAVAGNEQFF. CDR3 nucleotides: TGTGCCAGCAGCCCCCTAGCAGTCGCGGGCAATGAGCAGTTCTTC.

This clonotype was observed a handful of times. This chain joins TRBV29-1 and TRBJ2-7, with 8 positions matching TRBD2. This CDR3 comprises 16 residues. The germline CDR1 and CDR2 sequences are SQVTM and ANQGSEA. J gave up 6 bases and V 1 base, and 14 bases lay outside the gene matches. The CDR3, as DNA: TGCAGCGTTGAAGTTCCCACTACCGGGACTAGTGGCGAGCAGTACTTC. Amino acids: CSVEVPTTGTSGEQYF.

This clonotype came up many times. J is TRBJ1-2 and V is TRBV30; 12 nucleotides agree with TRBD1. The germline CDR1 and CDR2 sequences are GTSNPN and SVGIG (reference sequence). J gave up 4 bases and V 4 bases, and 16 bases lay outside the gene matches. The CDR3 spans 18 residues. The CDR3 bases are TGTGCCTGGAACGGGTTGGGGGACAGGGGGCGCCCCCCCTATGGCTACACCTTC. This gives the protein CAWNGLGDRGRPPYGYTF.

At least ten counts were recorded for this clonotype. This chain uses TRBV5-1 with TRBJ2-7; D is unresolved. The CDR3 length is 12 residues. The V gene's germline CDR1 is SGHRS and CDR2 YFSETQ. V gave up 2 bases and J gave up 6 bases, with 9 bases separating them. The CDR3 region has the DNA TGCGCCAGCAGCTTAGGACCCACCGAGCAGTACTTC. Its protein product is CASSLGPTEQYF.

The sample holds many counts of this clonotype. The chain has TRBV28 and TRBJ2-1; 8 nucleotides agree with TRBD2. Germline trimming cut 3 bases from V and 4 bases from J; bases unmatched to any gene: 14. Germline CDR1 is MDHEN and CDR2 is SYDVKM. The CDR3 is made up of 18 amino acids. CDR3 amino acids: CASSFLASGRTRYNEQFF. The CDR3, as DNA: TGTGCCAGCAGTTTTTTGGCTAGCGGGCGTACAAGGTACAATGAGCAGTTCTTC.

Ten or more counts support this clonotype. The V call is TRBV12-3 or TRBV12-4, the J call TRBJ2-3; 7 nucleotides align to TRBD2. Trimming cost V 5 bases and J 1 base; bases outside gene matches: 3. The CDR3 has 14 amino acids. The CDR3 DNA follows: TGTGCCAGCAGTCAGCGGGAACGCACAGATACGCAGTATTTT. Its translation: CASSQRERTDTQYF.

This clonotype was detected many times. V usage is TRBV6-1 and J usage is TRBJ2-7; D is possibly TRBD2 (7 bases). The ends were cut back, 6 bases at V and 5 bases at J, with 17 bases in the middle. CDR1 MNHNS and CDR2 SASEGT come from the germline V gene. This CDR3 has 14 residues. The CDR3 loop reads CASSRGALNDEQYF. The CDR3 bases are TGTGCCAGCAGCCGGGGGGCTTTGAACGACGAGCAGTACTTC.

This clonotype was observed a few times. V is TRBV3-1 and J is TRBJ1-3; D is undetermined. CDR1 is LGHDT, CDR2 YNNKEL, per germline (reference sequence). The CDR3 sequence is 13 residues long. V was clipped by 6 bases and J by 7 bases, with 13 bases between them. DNA for the CDR3: TGTGCCAGCAGTCCAGGCGCTGCGAACACCATATATTTT. Protein sequence: CASSPGAANTIYF.

The chain recombines TRBV25-1 with TRBJ1-2, with 8 positions matching TRBD1. This CDR3 is 13 amino acids long. The J segment lost 6 bases and the V segment lost 4 bases, leaving 4 bases of the junction unmatched. From germline, CDR1 is MGHDK and CDR2 SYGVNS. The CDR3 DNA reads TGTGCCAGCAGTGGGACAGGGATGGATGGCTACACCTTC. This codes for CASSGTGMDGYTF.

In this sample, this clonotype turned up many times. The genes are TRBV28 and TRBJ2-7, with a weak D call TRBD2 (5 bases). This CDR3 region has 17 residues. Trimming left V 7 bases short and J 0 bases short, with 22 bases between. In germline, CDR1 is MDHEN, CDR2 SYDVKM. The CDR3 coding sequence is TGTGCCAGCACCAACCCCCTCCTAGCACCGAGCTCCTACGAGCAGTACTTC. It specifies CASTNPLLAPSSYEQYF.

The chain has TRBV5-1 and TRBJ1-2, with D possibly matching TRBD1 (5 bases). Germline V gene sequence: CDR1 SGHRS, CDR2 YFSETQ. CDR3 length: 13 amino acids. V was cut by 0 bases and J by 7 bases, with 10 bases left in between. The CDR3 sequence: CASSLVREGGYTF. The DNA of the CDR3 is TGCGCCAGCAGCTTGGTCAGGGAGGGTGGCTACACCTTC.

This clonotype was seen at least ten times. The chain recombines TRBV2 with TRBJ1-4, with unresolved D. With 3 bases removed from V and 8 bases from J, the gap between germline ends came to 16 bases. This CDR3 has 15 residues. Germline V gene lookup returns CDR1 SNHLY and CDR2 FYNNEI. The CDR3 is CASSDAVGVGEKLFF. DNA of the CDR3: TGTGCCAGCAGTGACGCGGTGGGAGTAGGGGAAAAACTGTTTTTT.

The chain combines TRBV5-1 with TRBJ1-3; D possibly corresponds to TRBD1 (5 bases). The CDR3 is made up of 16 amino acids. The germline V gene has CDR1 SGHRS and CDR2 YFSETQ. Trimming removed 1 base from V and 4 bases from J, with 15 bases in between. The CDR3 DNA reads as TGCGCCAGCAGCTTGCCGGGGGGGTCGATCGGAAACACCATATATTTT. The encoded protein is CASSLPGGSIGNTIYF.

In the case of this clonotype: It may be a read error: a sequence one base away is much more abundant. J is TRBJ2-3 and V is TRBV10-1, with 11 bases matching TRBD2. Germline assignment: CDR1 WNHNN and CDR2 SYGVQD (reference sequence). The CDR3 runs to 15 residues. The CDR3 region is CASIEGTSGSDTQYF. The CDR3 nucleotides read TGCGCCAGCATTGAGGGGACTAGCGGCTCAGATACGCAGTATTTT.

This clonotype was picked up many times. This chain links TRBV19 with TRBJ2-7; 13 bases fit TRBD2. Germline trimming cut 6 bases from V and 7 bases from J; bases unmatched to any gene: 9. Per germline, CDR1 LNHDA and CDR2 SQIVND (reference sequence). CDR3 length equals 15 residues. The CDR3 loop reads CASSTGLAGVWEQYF. DNA of the CDR3: TGTGCCAGTAGCACAGGACTAGCGGGAGTTTGGGAGCAGTACTTC.

This clonotype was seen only once. The rearrangement links TRBV19 to TRBJ1-1; D is undetermined. The V gene's germline CDR1 is LNHDA and CDR2 SQIVND (reference sequence). V was trimmed by 6 bases and J by 4 bases, leaving 6 bases between them. This CDR3 has 11 residues. The CDR3 loop reads CASRWGTEAFF. The DNA of the CDR3 is TGTGCCAGTAGATGGGGCACTGAAGCTTTCTTT. The full variable domain, rest sourced from reference TRBV19 and TRBJ1-1, is DGGITQSPKYLFRKEGQNVTLSCEQNLNHDAMYWYRQDPGQGLRLIYYSQIVNDFQKGDIAEGYSVSREKKESFPLTVTSAQKNPTAFYLCASRWGTEAFFGQGTRLTVV.